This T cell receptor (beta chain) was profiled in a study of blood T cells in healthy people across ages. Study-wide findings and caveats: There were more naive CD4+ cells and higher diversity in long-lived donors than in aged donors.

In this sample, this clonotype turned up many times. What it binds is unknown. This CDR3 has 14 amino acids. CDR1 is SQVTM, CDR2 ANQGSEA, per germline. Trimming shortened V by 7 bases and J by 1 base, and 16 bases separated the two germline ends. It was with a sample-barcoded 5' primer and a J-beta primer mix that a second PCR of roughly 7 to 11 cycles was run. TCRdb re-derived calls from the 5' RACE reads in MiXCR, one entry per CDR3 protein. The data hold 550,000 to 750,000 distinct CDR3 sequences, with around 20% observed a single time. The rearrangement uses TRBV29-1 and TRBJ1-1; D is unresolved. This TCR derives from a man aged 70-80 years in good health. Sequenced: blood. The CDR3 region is CSAEEVARNTEAFF. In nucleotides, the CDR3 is TGCAGCGCCGAGGAAGTGGCGAGGAACACTGAAGCTTTCTTT.